These 11 T cell receptor beta chains share one sample of origin, sequenced in a study of blood T cells in healthy people across ages. Using a J-beta primer mix together with a sample-barcoded 5' primer, a second PCR was run for roughly 6 to 12 cycles. One entry per CDR3 protein, called by TCRdb with MiXCR from the 5' RACE reads. The profile shows 1.5 million to 2 million distinct CDR3 sequences, roughly 27% of them singletons. Sequencing input: blood. All receptors derive from a woman under 40 in good health.

This clonotype was seen a handful of times. V gene TRBV29-1 combines with J gene TRBJ2-2; tentatively, D is TRBD1 (6 bases). This CDR3 spans 15 amino acids. Trimming shortened V by 8 bases and J by 0 bases, and 16 bases separated the two germline ends. Germline V gene data show CDR1 as SQVTM and CDR2 as ANQGSEA. CDR3 sequence reads: CSTHPDSSNTGELFF. Written as DNA, the CDR3 is TGCAGCACGCACCCGGACAGCTCGAACACCGGGGAGCTGTTTTTT.

This clonotype was seen only a few times. This rearrangement joins TRBV7-2 to TRBJ2-7, with D possibly being TRBD1 (6 bases). CDR3 size: 12 residues. Germline V lookup: CDR1 SGHTA, CDR2 FQGNSA. The V gene lost 4 bases and the J gene lost 9 bases, with 13 bases spanning the gap. The CDR3 protein is CASSSTGGGQYF. For the CDR3, the DNA is TGTGCCAGCAGCTCGACAGGCGGCGGGCAGTACTTC.

This clonotype was detected only a few times. The chain's CDR3 is CASILSLRWGSGGNNEQFF. The CDR3 nucleotides are TGTGCCAGCATCCTGTCTCTTCGGTGGGGGTCGGGGGGCAACAATGAGCAGTTCTTC. This sequence joins TRBV13 and TRBJ2-1, with D maybe TRBD2 (7 bases). The V gene lost 7 bases and the J gene lost 5 bases, with 30 bases spanning the gap. Germline CDR1 reads PRHDT; CDR2 reads FYEKMQ (reference sequence). The CDR3 consists of 19 residues. Full variable domain (remainder filled in from reference TRBV13 and TRBJ2-1): AAGVIQSPRHLIKEKRETATLKCYPIPRHDTVYWYQQGPGQDPQFLISFYEKMQSDKGSIPDRFSAQQFSDYHSELNMSSLELGDSALYFCASILSLRWGSGGNNEQFFGPGTRLTVL.

The chain combines TRBV6-6 with TRBJ2-5; weak D call: TRBD1 (5 bases). With 10 bases removed from V and 2 bases from J, the gap between germline ends came to 14 bases. The germline gives CDR1 MNHNY, CDR2 SVGAGI (reference sequence). The CDR3 consists of 13 residues. Written as DNA, the CDR3 is TGTGCCACTAGTCCTCAGGGACAAGAGACCCAGTACTTC. This sequence encodes CATSPQGQETQYF.

The chain is built from TRBV12-3 or TRBV12-4 and TRBJ1-1; D ambiguous. Trimming cost V 0 bases and J 3 bases, with 11 bases left between them. This CDR3 has 15 amino acids. In DNA form, the CDR3 reads TGTGCCAGCAGTTTAGCTGGACGGGAGTACACTGAAGCTTTCTTT. It specifies CASSLAGREYTEAFF.

Note on this clonotype: One end of the junction varies from germline; a read error may be responsible. The V gene is TRBV19, the J gene TRBJ2-5; TRBD1 is a possible D gene (5 bases). The CDR3 has 13 residues. Germline CDR1 is LNHDA and CDR2 is SQIVND (reference sequence). The CDR3 DNA is TGTGCCAGTAGTATATGGACACAAGGGACCCAGTACTTC. Encoded protein: CASSIWTQGTQYF.

The chain recombines TRBV11-2 with TRBJ2-2; TRBD1 aligns across 9 bases. The CDR3 consists of 17 residues. Per germline, CDR1 SGHAT and CDR2 FQNNGV. V shed 0 bases and J 5 bases; nucleotides not matched to a gene: 7. The CDR3 is CASSLDLGTGFTGELFF. The CDR3 DNA reads as TGTGCCAGCAGCTTAGATCTTGGGACAGGGTTTACCGGGGAGCTGTTTTTT.

This clonotype was recorded at least ten times. The chain has TRBV7-9 and TRBJ2-1, with TRBD1 matching over 11 bases. The CDR3 contains 16 residues. The germline V gene has CDR1 SEHNR and CDR2 FQNEAQ (reference sequence). The trim removed 6 bases at V and 3 bases at J, leaving 7 bases unmatched. The CDR3 sequence is CASRPTGTGGYNEQFF. The CDR3 nucleotides are TGTGCCAGCAGGCCCACCGGGACAGGGGGCTACAATGAGCAGTTCTTC.

There are a few counts of this clonotype. The chain recombines TRBV20-1 with TRBJ1-6; tentatively, D is TRBD1 (6 bases). The CDR3 has 16 residues. The germline gives CDR1 DFQATT, CDR2 SNEGSKA (reference sequence). V was cut by 6 bases and J by 6 bases, with 21 bases left in between. CDR3 sequence reads: CSAPHARGHRNSPLHF. Here the CDR3 DNA reads TGCAGTGCCCCCCATGCTCGGGGACATCGTAATTCACCCCTCCACTTT.

The rearrangement joins TRBV20-1 to TRBJ2-7, with a possible D match to TRBD2 (6 bases). CDR1 DFQATT and CDR2 SNEGSKA come from the germline V gene (reference sequence). V was trimmed by 5 bases and J by 0 bases, leaving 14 bases between them. This CDR3 has 14 amino acids. The CDR3, as DNA: TGCAGTGCTGAATGGGACTCCAACTCCTACGAGCAGTACTTC. This codes for CSAEWDSNSYEQYF.

The rearrangement uses TRBV19 and TRBJ2-7; 11 bases are a match to TRBD2. The germline CDR1 and CDR2 sequences are LNHDA and SQIVND (reference sequence). Germline trimming cut 5 bases from V and 7 bases from J; bases unmatched to any gene: 13. This CDR3 spans 16 amino acids. CDR3 bases: TGTGCCAGTAGTGCTCGGCTGGGACTAGCGGACAATGAGCAGTACTTC. It codes for CASSARLGLADNEQYF.